This T cell receptor (beta chain) is from a study of blood T cell repertoires in COVID-19. For the study at large: Samples representing acute and convalescent COVID-19 were sourced from the United States, Italy and Spain. PBMCs, B-cell-depleted T cells, or T cells were the source of the cDNA or gDNA that made up the material.

Authors' methods: The assay estimated nucleated cells by amplifying reference gene primers. Sequencing used immunoSEQ multiplex PCR; TCRdb keeps in-frame clones, though not all of them. V, J and clone size are those of that table, while D and trimming were read from the DNA. Seen here are 100,000 to 120,000 clones, around 64% observed once, and the top ten hold about 1.8%. V shed 5 bases, J shed 5 bases, and the junction held 4 bases outside the gene matches. The CDR3 covers 13 residues. V gene TRBV12-3 or TRBV12-4 combines with J gene TRBJ1-2; 8 nucleotides align to TRBD1. Sequencing used peripheral blood. This sequence was found in a woman aged 40 to 50 with acute or convalescent COVID-19. The CDR3 sequence: CASSQQGGYGYTF. The CDR3 nucleotides are TGTGCCAGCAGTCAACAGGGGGGATATGGCTACACCTTC.